Here is one T cell receptor (beta chain) with its context. The antigen is unknown. Amplification used 60 Vbeta primers and 13 Jbeta primers. The table came from immunoSEQ multiplex PCR; TCRdb's copy has only in-frame clones and leaves some out. The sample includes roughly 200,000 clones, roughly 13% of them seen just once. These data are taken from a study of cytomegalovirus exposure and HLA in healthy donors. Study outcomes and limitations: Across HLA loci, a later analysis found differing TCR association rates, with DRB1 most and HLA-C fewest. Among TCR beta chains of equal frequency, HLA-associated ones were more clonally expanded in a later analysis. Within an earlier analysis, most TCR beta V segments proved productive either about 90% or about 30% of the time.

Trimming removed 2 bases at V and 5 bases at J, with 14 bases between. Germline-derived CDR1 and CDR2 are SGHTS and YDEGEE. The CDR3 length is 14 residues. The chain recombines TRBV5-8 with TRBJ2-7; a possible D gene is TRBD2 (6 bases). The sample consisted of PBMCs. The TCR was taken from a man over 45 in good health and CMV-seropositive. The CDR3 nucleotides are TGTGCCAGCAGCTTTAGGGAGGCGTGGAACGAGCAGTACTTC. Residues: CASSFREAWNEQYF.